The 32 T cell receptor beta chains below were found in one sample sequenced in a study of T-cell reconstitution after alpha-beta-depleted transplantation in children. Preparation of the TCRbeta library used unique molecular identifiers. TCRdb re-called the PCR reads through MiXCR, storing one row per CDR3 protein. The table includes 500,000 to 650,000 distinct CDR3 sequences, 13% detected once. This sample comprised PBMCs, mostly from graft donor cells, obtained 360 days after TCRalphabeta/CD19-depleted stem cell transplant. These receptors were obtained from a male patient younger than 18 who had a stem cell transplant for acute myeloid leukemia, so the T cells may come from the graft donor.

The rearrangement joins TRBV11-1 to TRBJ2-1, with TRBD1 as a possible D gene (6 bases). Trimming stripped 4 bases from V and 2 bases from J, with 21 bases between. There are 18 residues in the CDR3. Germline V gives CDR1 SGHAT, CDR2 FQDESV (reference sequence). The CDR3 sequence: CASSYNPRQGRAYNEQFF. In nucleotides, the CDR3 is TGTGCCAGCAGCTACAATCCTCGGCAGGGGAGAGCCTACAATGAGCAGTTCTTC.

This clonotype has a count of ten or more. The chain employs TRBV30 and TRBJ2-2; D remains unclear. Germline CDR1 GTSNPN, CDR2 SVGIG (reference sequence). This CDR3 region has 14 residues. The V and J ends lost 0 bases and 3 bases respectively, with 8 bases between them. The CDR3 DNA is TGTGCCTGGAGTGTACACTCGGACACCGGGGAGCTGTTTTTT. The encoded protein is CAWSVHSDTGELFF.

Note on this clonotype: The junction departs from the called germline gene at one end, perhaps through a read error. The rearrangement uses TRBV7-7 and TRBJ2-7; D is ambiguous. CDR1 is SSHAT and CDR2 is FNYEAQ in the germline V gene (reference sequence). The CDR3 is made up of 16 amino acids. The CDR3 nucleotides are TGTGCTAGCAGATCAAAACTCAGGAATTCGAGTGGCGAGCAGTACTTC. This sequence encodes CASRSKLRNSSGEQYF. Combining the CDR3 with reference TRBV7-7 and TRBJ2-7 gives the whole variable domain GAGVSQSPRYKVTKRGQDVTLRCDPISSHATLYWYQQALGQGPEFLTYFNYEAQPDKSGLPSDRFSAERPEGSISTLTIQRTEQRDSAMYRCASRSKLRNSSGEQYFGPGTRLTVT.

As DNA, the CDR3 is TGCAGTGCCGGGGAGAGGAGATTAGGGTGGCAGCCCCAGCATTTT. Translated, it gives CSAGERRLGWQPQHF. The chain carries TRBV20-1 and TRBJ1-5; D remains unclear. V lost 6 bases, J lost 7 bases, and 22 bases lay in between. The CDR3 covers 15 residues. Germline V CDR1 and CDR2: DFQATT, SNEGSKA (reference sequence).

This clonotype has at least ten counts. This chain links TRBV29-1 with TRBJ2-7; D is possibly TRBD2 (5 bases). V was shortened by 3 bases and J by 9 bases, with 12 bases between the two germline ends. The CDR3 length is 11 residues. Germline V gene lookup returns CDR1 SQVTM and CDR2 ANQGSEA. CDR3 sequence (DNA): TGCAGCGTTGACGAGGGCTATGCGCAGTACTTC. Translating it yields CSVDEGYAQYF.

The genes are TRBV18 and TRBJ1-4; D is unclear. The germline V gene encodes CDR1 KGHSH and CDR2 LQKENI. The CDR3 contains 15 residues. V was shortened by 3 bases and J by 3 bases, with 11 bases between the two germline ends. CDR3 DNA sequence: TGTGCCAGCTCACCTTCAGGTTCCGCTAATGAAAAACTGTTTTTT. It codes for CASSPSGSANEKLFF.

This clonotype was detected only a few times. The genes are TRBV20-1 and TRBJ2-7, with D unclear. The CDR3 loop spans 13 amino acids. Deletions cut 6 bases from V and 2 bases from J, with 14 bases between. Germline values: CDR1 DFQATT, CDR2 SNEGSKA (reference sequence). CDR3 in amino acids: CSATYTVAYEQYF. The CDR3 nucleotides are TGCAGTGCAACTTACACTGTGGCCTACGAGCAGTACTTC.

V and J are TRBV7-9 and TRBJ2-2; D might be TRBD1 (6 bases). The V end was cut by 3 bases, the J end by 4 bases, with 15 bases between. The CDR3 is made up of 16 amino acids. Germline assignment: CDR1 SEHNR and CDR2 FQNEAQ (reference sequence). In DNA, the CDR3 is TGTGCCAGCAGCTTTAGGATCCCCAGGGGCACCGGGGAGCTGTTTTTT. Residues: CASSFRIPRGTGELFF. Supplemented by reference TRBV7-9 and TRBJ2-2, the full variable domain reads DTGVSQNPRHKITKRGQNVTFRCDPISEHNRLYWYRQTLGQGPEFLTYFQNEAQLEKSRLLSDRFSAERPKGSFSTLEIQRTEQGDSAMYLCASSFRIPRGTGELFFGEGSRLTVL.

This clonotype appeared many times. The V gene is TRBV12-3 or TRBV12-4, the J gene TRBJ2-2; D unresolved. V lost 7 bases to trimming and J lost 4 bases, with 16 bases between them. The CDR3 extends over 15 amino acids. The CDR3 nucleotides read TGTGCCAGCACCTCGAATGGGCTGTCCACCGGGGAGCTGTTTTTT. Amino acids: CASTSNGLSTGELFF.

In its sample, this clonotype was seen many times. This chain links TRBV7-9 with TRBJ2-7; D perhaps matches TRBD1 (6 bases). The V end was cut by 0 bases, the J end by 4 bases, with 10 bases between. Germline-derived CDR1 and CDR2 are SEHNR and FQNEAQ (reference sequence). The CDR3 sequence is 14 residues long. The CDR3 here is CASSLARQDYEQYF. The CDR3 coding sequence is TGTGCCAGCAGCTTAGCCAGACAGGATTACGAGCAGTACTTC.

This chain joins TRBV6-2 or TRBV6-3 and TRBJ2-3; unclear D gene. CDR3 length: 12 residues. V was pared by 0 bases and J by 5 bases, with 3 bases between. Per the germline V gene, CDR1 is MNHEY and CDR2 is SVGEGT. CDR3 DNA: TGTGCCAGCAGTTACTCGGAAGATACGCAGTATTTT. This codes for CASSYSEDTQYF.

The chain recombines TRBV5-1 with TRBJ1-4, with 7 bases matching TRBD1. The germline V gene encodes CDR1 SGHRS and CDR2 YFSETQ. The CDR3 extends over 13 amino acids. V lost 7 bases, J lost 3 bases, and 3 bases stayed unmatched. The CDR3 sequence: CASRQGPNEKLFF. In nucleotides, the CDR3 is TGCGCCAGCCGACAGGGTCCTAATGAAAAACTGTTTTTT.

In DNA form, the CDR3 reads TGCGCCAGCAGCTTGGCCCTGTCGGTATCCTACGAGCAGTACTTC. Translating gives CASSLALSVSYEQYF. The genes are TRBV5-1 and TRBJ2-7; D remains unclear. Trimming took off 0 bases at V and 1 base at J, with 11 bases between the two ends. The germline CDR1 and CDR2 sequences are SGHRS and YFSETQ. The CDR3 is 15 residues long.

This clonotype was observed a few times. CDR3 nucleotide sequence: TGTGCCAGCAGTTTAAACCCGGGCTTTCCCGGGGTGGCTGAAGCTTTCTTT. The encoded protein is CASSLNPGFPGVAEAFF. The gene calls are TRBV27 and TRBJ1-1; D is ambiguous. The germline gives CDR1 MNHEY, CDR2 SMNVEV (reference sequence). CDR3 length: 17 residues. Trimming cost V 2 bases and J 6 bases, with 22 bases left between them.

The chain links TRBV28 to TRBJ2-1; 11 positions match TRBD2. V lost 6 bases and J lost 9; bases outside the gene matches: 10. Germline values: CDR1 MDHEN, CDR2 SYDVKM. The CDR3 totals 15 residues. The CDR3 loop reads CASRRVAGGAFEQFF. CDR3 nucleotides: TGTGCCAGCAGGCGAGTAGCGGGGGGGGCCTTTGAGCAGTTCTTC. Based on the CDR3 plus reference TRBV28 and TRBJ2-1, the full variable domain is DVKVTQSSRYLVKRTGEKVFLECVQDMDHENMFWYRQDPGLGLRLIYFSYDVKMKEKGDIPEGYSVSREKKERFSLILESASTNQTSMYLCASRRVAGGAFEQFFGPGTRLTVL.

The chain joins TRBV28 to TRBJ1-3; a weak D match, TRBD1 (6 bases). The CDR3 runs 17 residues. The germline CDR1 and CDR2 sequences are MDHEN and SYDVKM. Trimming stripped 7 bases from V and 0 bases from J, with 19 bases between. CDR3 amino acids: CASKWGSGVSSGNTIYF. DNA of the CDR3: TGTGCCAGCAAGTGGGGCTCAGGGGTTTCCTCTGGAAACACCATATATTTT.

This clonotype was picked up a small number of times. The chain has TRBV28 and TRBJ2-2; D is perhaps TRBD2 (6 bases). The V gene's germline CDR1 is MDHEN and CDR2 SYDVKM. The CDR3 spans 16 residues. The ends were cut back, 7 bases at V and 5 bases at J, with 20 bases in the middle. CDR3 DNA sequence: TGTGCCAGCATCCCTGCGGGGACTCCGGCGACCGGGGAGCTGTTTTTT. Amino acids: CASIPAGTPATGELFF.

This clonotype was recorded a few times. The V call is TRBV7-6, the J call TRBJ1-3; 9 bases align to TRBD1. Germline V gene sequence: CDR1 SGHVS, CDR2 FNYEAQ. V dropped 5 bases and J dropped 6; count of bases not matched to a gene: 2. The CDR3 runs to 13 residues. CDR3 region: CASSGTGQNTIYF. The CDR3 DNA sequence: TGTGCCAGCAGCGGGACAGGGCAAAACACCATATATTTT.

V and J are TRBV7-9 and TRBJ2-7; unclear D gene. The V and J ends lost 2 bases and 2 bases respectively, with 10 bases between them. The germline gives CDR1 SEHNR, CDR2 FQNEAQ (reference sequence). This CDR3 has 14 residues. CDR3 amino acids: CASSLLAAAYEQYF. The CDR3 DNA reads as TGTGCCAGCAGCTTACTGGCGGCCGCCTACGAGCAGTACTTC.

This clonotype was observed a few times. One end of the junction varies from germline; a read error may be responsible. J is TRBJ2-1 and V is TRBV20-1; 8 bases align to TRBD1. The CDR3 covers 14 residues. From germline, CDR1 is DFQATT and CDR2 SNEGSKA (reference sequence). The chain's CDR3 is CSARGDRTYNEQFF. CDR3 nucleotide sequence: TGCAGTGCCAGAGGGGACAGGACCTACAATGAGCAGTTCTTC.

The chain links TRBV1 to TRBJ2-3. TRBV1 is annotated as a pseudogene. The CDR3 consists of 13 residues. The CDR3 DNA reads TGCGCCAGCACCCCGGTCAGCACAGATACGCAGTATTTT. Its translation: CASTPVSTDTQYF.

The CDR3 sequence: CASSQDLALAGGGADTQYF. As DNA, the CDR3 is TGCGCCAGCAGCCAAGATCTCGCGTTAGCGGGAGGGGGTGCAGATACGCAGTATTTT. The gene calls are TRBV4-3 and TRBJ2-3, with TRBD2 matching 11 bases. This CDR3 is 19 amino acids long. From germline, CDR1 is LGHNA and CDR2 YSLEER. With 0 bases clipped from V and 4 bases from J, the junction kept 12 bases outside the gene matches.

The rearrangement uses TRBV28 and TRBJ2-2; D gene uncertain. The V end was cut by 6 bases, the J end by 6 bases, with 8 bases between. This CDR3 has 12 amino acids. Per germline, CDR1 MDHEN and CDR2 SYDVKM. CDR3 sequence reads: CASRAMAGELFF. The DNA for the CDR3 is TGTGCCAGCAGGGCTATGGCCGGGGAGCTGTTTTTT.

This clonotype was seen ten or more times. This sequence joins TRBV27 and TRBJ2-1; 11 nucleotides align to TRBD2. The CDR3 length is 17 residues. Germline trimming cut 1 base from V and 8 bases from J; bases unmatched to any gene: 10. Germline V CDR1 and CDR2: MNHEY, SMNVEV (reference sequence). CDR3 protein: CASSLWLAGGTGDEQFF. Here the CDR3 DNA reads TGTGCCAGCAGTTTATGGCTAGCGGGAGGTACCGGGGATGAGCAGTTCTTC.

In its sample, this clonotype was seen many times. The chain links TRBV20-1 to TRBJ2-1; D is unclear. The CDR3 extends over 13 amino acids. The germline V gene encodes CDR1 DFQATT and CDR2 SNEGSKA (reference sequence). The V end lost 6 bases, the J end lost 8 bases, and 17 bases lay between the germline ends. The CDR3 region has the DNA TGCAGTGCCTTTCCCCTAAGTCGTTATGAGCAGTTCTTC. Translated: CSAFPLSRYEQFF.

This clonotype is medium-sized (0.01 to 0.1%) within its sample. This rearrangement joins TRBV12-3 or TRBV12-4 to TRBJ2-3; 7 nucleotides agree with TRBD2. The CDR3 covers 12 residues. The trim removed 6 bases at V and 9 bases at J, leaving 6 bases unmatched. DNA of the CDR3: TGTGCCAGCAGCCGGGGGGAGGGCACGCAGTATTTT. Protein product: CASSRGEGTQYF.

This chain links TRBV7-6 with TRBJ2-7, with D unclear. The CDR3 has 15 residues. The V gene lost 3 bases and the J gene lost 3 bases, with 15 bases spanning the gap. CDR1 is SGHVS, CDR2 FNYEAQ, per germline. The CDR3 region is CASSLVDGSLYEQYF. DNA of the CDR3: TGTGCCAGCAGCTTGGTGGACGGAAGTCTCTACGAGCAGTACTTC. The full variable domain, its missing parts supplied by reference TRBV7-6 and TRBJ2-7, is GAGVSQSPRYKVTKRGQDVALRCDPISGHVSLYWYRQALGQGPEFLTYFNYEAQQDKSGLPNDRFSAERPEGSISTLTIQRTEQRDSAMYRCASSLVDGSLYEQYFGPGTRLTVT.

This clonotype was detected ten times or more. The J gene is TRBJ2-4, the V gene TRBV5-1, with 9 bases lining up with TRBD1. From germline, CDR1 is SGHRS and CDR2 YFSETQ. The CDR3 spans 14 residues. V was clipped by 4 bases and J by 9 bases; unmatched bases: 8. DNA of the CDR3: TGCGCCAGCAGCGAACAGGGGGCCGGGAGCATTCAGTACTTC. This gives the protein CASSEQGAGSIQYF.

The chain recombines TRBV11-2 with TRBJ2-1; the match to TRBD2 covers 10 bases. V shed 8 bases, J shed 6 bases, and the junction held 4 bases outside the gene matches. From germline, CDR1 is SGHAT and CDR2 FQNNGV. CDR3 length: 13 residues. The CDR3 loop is CASSGLAFNEQFF. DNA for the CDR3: TGTGCCAGCTCGGGACTAGCGTTCAATGAGCAGTTCTTC.

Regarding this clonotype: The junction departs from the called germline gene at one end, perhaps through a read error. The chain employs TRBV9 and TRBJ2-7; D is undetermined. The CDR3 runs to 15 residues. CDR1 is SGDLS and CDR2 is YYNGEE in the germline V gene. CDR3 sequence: CASSVATVPTYVQYF. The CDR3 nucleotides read TGTGCCAGCAGCGTAGCTACGGTGCCAACGTACGTGCAGTACTTC.

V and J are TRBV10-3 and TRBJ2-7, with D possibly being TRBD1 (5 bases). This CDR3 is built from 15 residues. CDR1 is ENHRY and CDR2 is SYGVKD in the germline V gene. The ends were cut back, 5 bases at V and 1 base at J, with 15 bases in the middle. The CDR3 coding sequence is TGTGCCATCAGTAGATCCGCAGGGTTTTCCTACGAGCAGTACTTC. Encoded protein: CAISRSAGFSYEQYF.

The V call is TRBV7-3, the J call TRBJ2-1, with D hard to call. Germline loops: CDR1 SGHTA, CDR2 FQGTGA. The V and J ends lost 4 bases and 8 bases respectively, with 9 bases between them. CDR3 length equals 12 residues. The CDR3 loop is CASSSLPDEQFF. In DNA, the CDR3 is TGTGCCAGCAGCTCACTCCCGGATGAGCAGTTCTTC.